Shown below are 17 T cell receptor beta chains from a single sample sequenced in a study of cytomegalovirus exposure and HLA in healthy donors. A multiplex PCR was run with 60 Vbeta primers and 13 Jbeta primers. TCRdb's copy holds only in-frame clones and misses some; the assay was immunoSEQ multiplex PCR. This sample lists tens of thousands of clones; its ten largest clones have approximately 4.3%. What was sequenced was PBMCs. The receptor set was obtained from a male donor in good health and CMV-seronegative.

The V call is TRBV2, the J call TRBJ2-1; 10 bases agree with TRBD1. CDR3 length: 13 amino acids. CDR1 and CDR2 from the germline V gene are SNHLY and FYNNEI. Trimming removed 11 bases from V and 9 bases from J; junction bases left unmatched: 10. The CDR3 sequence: CACRDRGNIEQFF. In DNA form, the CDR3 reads TGTGCCTGCCGGGACAGGGGTAATATTGAGCAGTTCTTC.

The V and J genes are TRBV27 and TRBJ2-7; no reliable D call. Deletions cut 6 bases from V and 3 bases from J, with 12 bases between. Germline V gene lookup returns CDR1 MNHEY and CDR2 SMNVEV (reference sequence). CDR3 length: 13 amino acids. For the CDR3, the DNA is TGTGCCAGCAGGCTAGGAGTCAACTACGAGCAGTACTTC. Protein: CASRLGVNYEQYF.

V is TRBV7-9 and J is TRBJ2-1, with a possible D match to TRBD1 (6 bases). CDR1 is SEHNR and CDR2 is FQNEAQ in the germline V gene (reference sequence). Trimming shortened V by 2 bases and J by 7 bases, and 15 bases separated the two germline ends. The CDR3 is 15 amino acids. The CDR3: CASSLLGGQYNEQFF. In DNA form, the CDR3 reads TGTGCCAGCAGCTTATTGGGCGGACAGTATAATGAGCAGTTCTTC.

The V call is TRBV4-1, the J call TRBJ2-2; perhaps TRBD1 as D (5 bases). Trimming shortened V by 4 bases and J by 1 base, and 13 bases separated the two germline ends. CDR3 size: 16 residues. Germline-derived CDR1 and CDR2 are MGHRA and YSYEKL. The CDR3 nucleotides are TGCGCCAGCAGCCGACCGGGCAGGGTGAACACCGGGGAGCTGTTTTTT. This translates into CASSRPGRVNTGELFF.

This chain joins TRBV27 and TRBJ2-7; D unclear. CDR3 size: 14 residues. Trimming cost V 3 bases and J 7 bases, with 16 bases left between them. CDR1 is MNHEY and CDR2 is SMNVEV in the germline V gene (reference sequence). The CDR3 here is CASSFLPFAREQYF. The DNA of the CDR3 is TGTGCCAGCAGTTTCCTGCCCTTTGCTAGGGAGCAGTACTTC.

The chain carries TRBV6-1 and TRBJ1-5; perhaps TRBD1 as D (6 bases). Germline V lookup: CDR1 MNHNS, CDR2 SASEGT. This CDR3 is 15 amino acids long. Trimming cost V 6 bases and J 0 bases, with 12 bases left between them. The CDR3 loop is CASRGTGFSNQPQHF. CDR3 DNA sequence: TGTGCCAGCAGGGGAACAGGGTTTAGCAATCAGCCCCAGCATTTT.

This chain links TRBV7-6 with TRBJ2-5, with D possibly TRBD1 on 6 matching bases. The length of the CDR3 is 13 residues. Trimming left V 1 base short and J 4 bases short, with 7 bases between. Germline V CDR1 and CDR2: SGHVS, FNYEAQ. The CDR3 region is CASSLEGGETQYF. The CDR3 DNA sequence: TGTGCCAGCAGCTTAGAAGGGGGAGAGACCCAGTACTTC. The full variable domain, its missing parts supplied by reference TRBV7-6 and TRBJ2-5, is GAGVSQSPRYKVTKRGQDVALRCDPISGHVSLYWYRQALGQGPEFLTYFNYEAQQDKSGLPNDRFSAERPEGSISTLTIQRTEQRDSAMYRCASSLEGGETQYFGPGTRLLVL.

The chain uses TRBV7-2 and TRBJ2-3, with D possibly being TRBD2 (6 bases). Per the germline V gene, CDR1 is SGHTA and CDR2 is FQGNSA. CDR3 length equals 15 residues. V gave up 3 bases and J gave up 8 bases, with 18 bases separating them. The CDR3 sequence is CASSLGSPPAGTQYF. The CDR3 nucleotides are TGTGCCAGCAGCTTGGGGAGTCCCCCAGCGGGTACGCAGTATTTT.

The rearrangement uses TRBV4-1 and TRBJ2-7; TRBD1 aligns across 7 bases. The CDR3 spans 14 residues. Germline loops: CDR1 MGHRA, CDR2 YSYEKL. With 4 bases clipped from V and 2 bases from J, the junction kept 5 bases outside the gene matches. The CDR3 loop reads CASSRPGQTYEQYF. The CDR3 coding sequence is TGCGCCAGCAGCCGTCCGGGACAGACCTACGAGCAGTACTTC.

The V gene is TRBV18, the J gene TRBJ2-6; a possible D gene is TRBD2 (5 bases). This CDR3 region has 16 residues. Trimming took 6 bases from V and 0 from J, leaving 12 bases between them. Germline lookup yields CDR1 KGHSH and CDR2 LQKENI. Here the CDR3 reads CASSRRQNSGANVLTF. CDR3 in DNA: TGTGCCAGCTCCCGGAGGCAGAACTCTGGGGCCAACGTCCTGACTTTC.

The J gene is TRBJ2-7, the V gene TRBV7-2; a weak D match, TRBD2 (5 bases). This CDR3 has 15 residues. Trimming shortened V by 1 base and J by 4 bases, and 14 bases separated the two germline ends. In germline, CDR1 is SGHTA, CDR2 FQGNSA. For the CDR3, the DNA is TGTGCCAGCAGCTTAGGAGGGAAAGGGAATTACGAGCAGTACTTC. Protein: CASSLGGKGNYEQYF. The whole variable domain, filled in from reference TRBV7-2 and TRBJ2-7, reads GAGVSQSPSNKVTEKGKDVELRCDPISGHTALYWYRQSLGQGLEFLIYFQGNSAPDKSGLPSDRFSAERTGGSVSTLTIQRTQQEDSAVYLCASSLGGKGNYEQYFGPGTRLTVT.

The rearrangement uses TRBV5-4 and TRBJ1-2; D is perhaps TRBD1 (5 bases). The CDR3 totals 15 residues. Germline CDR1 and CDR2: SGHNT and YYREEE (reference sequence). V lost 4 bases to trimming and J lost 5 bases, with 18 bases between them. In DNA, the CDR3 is TGTGCCAGCAGCACCCAGGAAAGGGGAATTTATGGCTACACCTTC. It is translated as CASSTQERGIYGYTF.

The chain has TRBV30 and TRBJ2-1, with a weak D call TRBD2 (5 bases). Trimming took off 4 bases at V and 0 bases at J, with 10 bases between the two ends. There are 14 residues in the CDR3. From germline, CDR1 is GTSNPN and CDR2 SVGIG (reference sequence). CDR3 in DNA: TGTGCCTGGACTCCGGGGAGCTCCTACAATGAGCAGTTCTTC. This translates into CAWTPGSSYNEQFF.

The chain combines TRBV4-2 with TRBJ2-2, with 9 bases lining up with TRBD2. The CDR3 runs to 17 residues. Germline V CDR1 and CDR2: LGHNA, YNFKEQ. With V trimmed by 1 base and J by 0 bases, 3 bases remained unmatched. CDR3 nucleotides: TGTGCCAGCAGCCAAGGTGTAGCGGGGGCGAACACCGGGGAGCTGTTTTTT. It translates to CASSQGVAGANTGELFF.

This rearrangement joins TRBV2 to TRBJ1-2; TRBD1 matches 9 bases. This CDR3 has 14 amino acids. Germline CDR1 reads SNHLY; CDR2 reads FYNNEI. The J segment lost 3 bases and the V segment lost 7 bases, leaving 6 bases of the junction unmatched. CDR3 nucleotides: TGTGCCAGCACCCCGGGACAGGGAGACTATGGCTACACCTTC. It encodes CASTPGQGDYGYTF. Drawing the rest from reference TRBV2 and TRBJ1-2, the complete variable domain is EPEVTQTPSHQVTQMGQEVILRCVPISNHLYFYWYRQILGQKVEFLVSFYNNEISEKSEIFDDQFSVERPDGSNFTLKIRSTKLEDSAMYFCASTPGQGDYGYTFGSGTRLTVV.

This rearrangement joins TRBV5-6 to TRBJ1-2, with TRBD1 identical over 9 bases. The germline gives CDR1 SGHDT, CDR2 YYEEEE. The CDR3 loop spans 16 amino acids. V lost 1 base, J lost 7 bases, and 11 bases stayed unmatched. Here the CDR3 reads CASSLRGSTGGFGYTF. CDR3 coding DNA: TGTGCCAGCAGCTTGCGGGGGTCTACAGGGGGCTTTGGCTACACCTTC. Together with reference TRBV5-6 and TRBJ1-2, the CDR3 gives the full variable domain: DAGVTQSPTHLIKTRGQQVTLRCSPKSGHDTVSWYQQALGQGPQFIFQYYEEEERQRGNFPDRFSGHQFPNYSSELNVNALLLGDSALYLCASSLRGSTGGFGYTFGSGTRLTVV.

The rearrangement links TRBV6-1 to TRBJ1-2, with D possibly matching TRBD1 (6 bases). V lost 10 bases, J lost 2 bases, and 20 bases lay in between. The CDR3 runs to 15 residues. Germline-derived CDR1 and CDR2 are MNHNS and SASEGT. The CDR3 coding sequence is TGTGCCACCCCGCTTAGCCTACAGGGCAACTATGGCTACACCTTC. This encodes CATPLSLQGNYGYTF.